These T cell receptor beta chains were read from a single sample in a study of T cells in Graves' hyperthyroidism and ophthalmopathy. TCRdb reprocessed the multiplex PCR reads with MiXCR, giving one entry per CDR3 protein. The top ten hold 39% of the sample, which has about 300,000 distinct CDR3 sequences, around a fifth seen once. Sequenced material: blood. These receptors all come from a man aged 45-60 years with Graves' ophthalmopathy. The CDR3 runs from the conserved cysteine through the conserved F or W. The order of the fields is V gene, J gene, CDR3 length, clone size, D gene, CDR3 protein, CDR3 DNA. The D gene is left open where the match is weak. Not all rows give a size; the values are once, few, many and, for expanded clones, a class.

V: TRBV5-6
J: TRBJ2-5
length: 16
size: many
D: TRBD2
CDR3: CASSFGLAGEQETQYF
DNA: TGTGCCAGCAGCTTTGGACTAGCGGGGGAGCAAGAGACCCAGTACTTC

V: TRBV6-1
J: TRBJ2-7
length: 12
size: -
D: -
CDR3: CASRIQQSEQYF
DNA: TGTGCCAGCAGGATTCAACAATCTGAGCAGTACTTC

V: TRBV9
J: TRBJ2-1
length: 17
size: few
D: TRBD2
CDR3: CASSSGLAGGFYNEQFF
DNA: TGTGCCAGCAGCTCCGGACTAGCGGGAGGGTTCTACAATGAGCAGTTCTTC

V: TRBV20-1
J: TRBJ2-7
length: 13
size: many
D: TRBD1
CDR3: CSANRQGAHEQYF
DNA: TGCAGTGCTAACCGACAGGGGGCCCACGAGCAGTACTTC

V: TRBV5-1
J: TRBJ2-5
length: 17
size: few
D: -
CDR3: CASSPTFGSGSGETQYF
DNA: TGCGCCAGCAGCCCAACTTTTGGATCAGGGAGTGGAGAGACCCAGTACTTC

V: TRBV27
J: TRBJ2-1
length: 14
size: -
D: TRBD1
CDR3: CASSTGTGGYEQFF
DNA: TGTGCCAGCAGCACCGGGACAGGGGGTTATGAGCAGTTCTTC

V: TRBV20-1
J: TRBJ2-7
length: 11
size: -
D: -
CDR3: CSARDKGEQYF
DNA: TGCAGTGCTAGAGATAAAGGCGAGCAGTACTTC

V: TRBV19
J: TRBJ2-2
length: 16
size: -
D: -
CDR3: CASSIRSEGTSGELFF
DNA: TGTGCCAGTAGTATACGGTCCGAGGGGACATCCGGGGAGCTGTTTTTT

V: TRBV6-1
J: TRBJ2-7
length: 14
size: -
D: TRBD1
CDR3: CASSAGTGSDEQYF
DNA: TGTGCCAGCAGCGCCGGGACAGGGTCAGACGAGCAGTACTTC

V: TRBV6-1
J: TRBJ1-5
length: 13
size: many
D: -
CDR3: CASSEAGGQPQHF
DNA: TGTGCCAGCAGTGAAGCCGGGGGCCAGCCCCAGCATTTT

V: TRBV18
J: TRBJ2-1
length: 14
size: many
D: -
CDR3: CASSPSTRGAEQFF
DNA: TGTGCCAGCTCACCCTCGACTAGAGGGGCCGAGCAGTTCTTC

V: TRBV28
J: TRBJ1-1
length: 13
size: few
D: -
CDR3: CASTRQSNTEAFF
DNA: TGTGCCAGCACCAGACAGTCGAACACTGAAGCTTTCTTT

V: TRBV2
J: TRBJ2-1
length: 15
size: many
D: TRBD2
CDR3: CASSLDGGRNNEQFF
DNA: TGTGCCAGCAGTTTAGATGGCGGGAGGAACAATGAGCAGTTCTTC

V: TRBV7-6
J: TRBJ1-3
length: 16
size: -
D: -
CDR3: CASSLAAQGKGNTIYF
DNA: TGTGCCAGCAGCTTAGCGGCCCAGGGGAAAGGAAACACCATATATTTT

V: TRBV2
J: TRBJ2-1
length: 18
size: -
D: TRBD2
CDR3: CASSELAGGIGSYNEQFF
DNA: TGTGCCAGCAGTGAACTAGCGGGAGGGATAGGCTCCTACAATGAGCAGTTCTTC

V: TRBV6-1
J: TRBJ1-1
length: 11
size: many
D: -
CDR3: CASTPNTEAFF
DNA: TGTGCCAGCACCCCGAACACTGAAGCTTTCTTT

V: TRBV5-5
J: TRBJ1-4
length: 14
size: -
D: -
CDR3: CASRHNPGNEKLFF
DNA: TGTGCCAGCAGGCATAATCCGGGTAATGAAAAACTGTTTTTT

V: TRBV20-1
J: TRBJ1-1
length: 15
size: few
D: -
CDR3: CSARDSGRANTEAFF
DNA: TGCAGTGCTAGAGATTCGGGCAGGGCGAACACTGAAGCTTTCTTT

V: TRBV29-1
J: TRBJ2-7
length: 12
size: -
D: TRBD1
CDR3: CSVRTGSAEQYF
DNA: TGCAGCGTACGGACAGGGTCTGCCGAGCAGTACTTC

V: TRBV12-3/TRBV12-4
J: TRBJ2-5
length: 14
size: few
D: TRBD1
CDR3: CASQETGKVKTQYF
DNA: TGTGCCAGCCAGGAGACAGGGAAGGTTAAGACCCAGTACTTC

V: TRBV9
J: TRBJ1-1
length: 13
size: -
D: -
CDR3: CASSPVEYTEAFF
DNA: TGTGCCAGCAGCCCAGTTGAGTACACTGAAGCTTTCTTT

V: TRBV2
J: TRBJ1-5
length: 14
size: once
D: TRBD1
CDR3: CASSLGRGHQPQHF
DNA: TGTGCCAGCAGTCTAGGCAGGGGGCATCAGCCCCAGCATTTT

V: TRBV27
J: TRBJ2-3
length: 15
size: -
D: -
CDR3: CASSFAQSPTDTQYF
DNA: TGTGCCAGCAGTTTTGCTCAATCCCCCACAGATACGCAGTATTTT

V: TRBV7-2
J: TRBJ1-1
length: 12
size: few
D: TRBD1
CDR3: CASSLQGSEAFF
DNA: TGTGCCAGCAGCCTACAGGGGTCTGAAGCTTTCTTT

V: TRBV28
J: TRBJ1-2
length: 13
size: few
D: -
CDR3: CASSFTVNYGYTF
DNA: TGTGCCAGCAGTTTCACAGTGAACTATGGCTACACCTTC

V: TRBV10-3
J: TRBJ1-5
length: 13
size: few
D: TRBD1
CDR3: CAIGTVSNQPQHF
DNA: TGTGCCATCGGGACAGTTAGCAATCAGCCCCAGCATTTT

V: TRBV6-2/TRBV6-3
J: TRBJ2-2
length: 19
size: many
D: TRBD2
CDR3: CASTPLKREILTNTGELFF
DNA: TGTGCCAGCACCCCCTTGAAGCGGGAGATCCTAACGAACACCGGGGAGCTGTTTTTT

V: TRBV14
J: TRBJ2-3
length: 16
size: -
D: -
CDR3: CASSPLRRGTTDTQYF
DNA: TGTGCCAGCAGTCCGCTCCGACGCGGGACCACAGATACGCAGTATTTT

V: TRBV30
J: TRBJ2-1
length: 13
size: many
D: TRBD2
CDR3: CAWGGGPYNEQFF
DNA: TGTGCCTGGGGGGGGGGACCGTACAATGAGCAGTTCTTC

V: TRBV3-1
J: TRBJ2-5
length: 14
size: -
D: TRBD1
CDR3: CASSQFNRGETQYF
DNA: TGTGCCAGCAGCCAGTTTAACAGGGGGGAGACCCAGTACTTC

V: TRBV12-3/TRBV12-4
J: TRBJ2-5
length: 12
size: many
D: -
CDR3: CASSSSRGTQYF
DNA: TGTGCCAGCAGTTCCTCGCGAGGGACCCAGTACTTC

V: TRBV7-2
J: TRBJ1-2
length: 13
size: many
D: -
CDR3: CASSLPTAQSYTF
DNA: TGTGCCAGCAGCTTACCCACTGCTCAAAGCTACACCTTC

V: TRBV5-1
J: TRBJ2-7
length: 15
size: many
D: -
CDR3: CASSPTHPDSEEQYF
DNA: TGCGCCAGCAGCCCAACCCACCCCGACTCGGAGGAGCAGTACTTC

V: TRBV7-9
J: TRBJ2-6
length: 20
size: many
D: TRBD1
CDR3: CASSFRGDRDAPSGANVLTF
DNA: TGTGCCAGCAGCTTTCGGGGGGACAGGGACGCACCTTCTGGGGCCAACGTCCTGACTTTC

V: TRBV6-1
J: TRBJ2-1
length: 14
size: few
D: -
CDR3: CASSEESWAGEQFF
DNA: TGTGCCAGCAGTGAAGAGTCGTGGGCGGGGGAGCAGTTCTTC

V: TRBV19
J: TRBJ1-5
length: 15
size: -
D: TRBD1
CDR3: CASSTSGTANQPQHF
DNA: TGTGCCAGTAGTACCTCCGGGACAGCGAATCAGCCCCAGCATTTT

V: TRBV20-1
J: TRBJ2-3
length: 12
size: many
D: -
CDR3: CSAGVSTDTQYF
DNA: TGCAGTGCCGGGGTTAGCACAGATACGCAGTATTTT

V: TRBV2
J: TRBJ2-4
length: 16
size: -
D: -
CDR3: CASSEPPGVAKNIQYF
DNA: TGTGCCAGCAGTGAACCGCCCGGGGTAGCCAAAAACATTCAGTACTTC

V: TRBV5-4
J: TRBJ2-7
length: 15
size: -
D: TRBD2
CDR3: CASREGRTSGYEQYF
DNA: TGTGCCAGCAGGGAGGGAAGGACTAGCGGCTACGAGCAGTACTTC

V: TRBV28
J: TRBJ1-2
length: 12
size: many
D: -
CDR3: CASSLEGYGYTF
DNA: TGTGCCAGCAGTTTAGAGGGCTATGGCTACACCTTC

V: TRBV5-1
J: TRBJ1-6
length: 15
size: many
D: -
CDR3: CASTKGDGSNSPLHF
DNA: TGCGCCAGCACCAAGGGGGACGGCAGTAATTCACCCCTCCACTTT

V: TRBV4-1
J: TRBJ2-7
length: 15
size: few
D: TRBD2
CDR3: CASSRAGLATGEQYF
DNA: TGCGCCAGCAGCCGTGCCGGACTAGCTACTGGCGAGCAGTACTTC